This T cell receptor beta chain is from a study of blood T cell repertoires in COVID-19. TCRdb's table, derived via immunoSEQ multiplex PCR, lists solely in-frame clones and lacks some. The table includes more than 400,000 clones, 90% detected once. Trimming took 4 bases from V and 1 from J, leaving 12 bases between them. The CDR3 contains 15 residues. The germline gives CDR1 SGHRS, CDR2 YFSETQ. V usage is TRBV5-1 and J usage is TRBJ1-3; D is perhaps TRBD1 (6 bases). Input material: PBMCs or T cells enriched from blood (not recorded which). The sequence derives from a young man who had recovered from COVID-19. This CDR3 is CASSPGTMSGNTIYF. In nucleotides, the CDR3 is TGCGCCAGCAGCCCCGGGACAATGTCTGGAAACACCATATATTTT.